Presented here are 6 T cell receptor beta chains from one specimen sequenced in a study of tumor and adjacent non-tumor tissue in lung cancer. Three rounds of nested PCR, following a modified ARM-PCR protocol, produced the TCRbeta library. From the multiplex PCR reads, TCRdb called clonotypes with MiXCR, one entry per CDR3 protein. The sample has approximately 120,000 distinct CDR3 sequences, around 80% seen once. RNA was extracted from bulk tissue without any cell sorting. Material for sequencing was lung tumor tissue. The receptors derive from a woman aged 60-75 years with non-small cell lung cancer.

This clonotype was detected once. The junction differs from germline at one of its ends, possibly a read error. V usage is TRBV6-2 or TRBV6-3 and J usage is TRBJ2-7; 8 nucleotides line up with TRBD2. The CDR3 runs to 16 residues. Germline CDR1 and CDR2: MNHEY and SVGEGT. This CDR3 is CASRLGTSGSVHEQYF. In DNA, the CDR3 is TGTGCCAGCAGACTCGGGACTAGTGGGAGTGTCCACGAGCAATACTTC.

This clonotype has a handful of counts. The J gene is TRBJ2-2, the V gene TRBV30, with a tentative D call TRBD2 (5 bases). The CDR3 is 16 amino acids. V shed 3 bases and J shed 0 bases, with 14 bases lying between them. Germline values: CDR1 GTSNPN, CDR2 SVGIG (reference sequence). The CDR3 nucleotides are TGTGCCTGGAGGACCCCGGGGTACGCGAACACCGGGGAGCTGTTTTTT. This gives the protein CAWRTPGYANTGELFF.

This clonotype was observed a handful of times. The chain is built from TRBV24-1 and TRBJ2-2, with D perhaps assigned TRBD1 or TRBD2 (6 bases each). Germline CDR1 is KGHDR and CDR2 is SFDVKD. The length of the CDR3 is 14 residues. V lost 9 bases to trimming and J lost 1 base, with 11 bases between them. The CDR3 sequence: CATRGQRNTGELFF. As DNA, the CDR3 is TGTGCCACCCGGGGGCAGAGGAACACCGGGGAGCTGTTTTTT.

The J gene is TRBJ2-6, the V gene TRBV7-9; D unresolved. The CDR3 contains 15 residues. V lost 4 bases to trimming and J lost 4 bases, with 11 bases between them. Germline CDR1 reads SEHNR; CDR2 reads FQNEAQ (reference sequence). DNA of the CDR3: TGTGCCAGCAGCTCCTCCCGGGTCGGGGCCAACGTCCTGACTTTC. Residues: CASSSSRVGANVLTF.

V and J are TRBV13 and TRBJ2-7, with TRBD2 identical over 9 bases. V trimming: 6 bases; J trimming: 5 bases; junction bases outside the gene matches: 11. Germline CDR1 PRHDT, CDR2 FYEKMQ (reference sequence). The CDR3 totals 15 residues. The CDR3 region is CASSLLRSGRNEQYF. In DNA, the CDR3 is TGTGCCAGCAGTCTTCTCCGGAGCGGGAGGAACGAGCAGTACTTC.

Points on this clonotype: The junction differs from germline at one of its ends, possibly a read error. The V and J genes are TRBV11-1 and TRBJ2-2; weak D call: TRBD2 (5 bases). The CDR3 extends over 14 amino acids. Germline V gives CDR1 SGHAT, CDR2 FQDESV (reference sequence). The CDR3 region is CASSMEEGTGELFF. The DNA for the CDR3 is TGTGCCAGCAGCATGGAAGAGGGCACCGGGGAGTTGTTTTTT.